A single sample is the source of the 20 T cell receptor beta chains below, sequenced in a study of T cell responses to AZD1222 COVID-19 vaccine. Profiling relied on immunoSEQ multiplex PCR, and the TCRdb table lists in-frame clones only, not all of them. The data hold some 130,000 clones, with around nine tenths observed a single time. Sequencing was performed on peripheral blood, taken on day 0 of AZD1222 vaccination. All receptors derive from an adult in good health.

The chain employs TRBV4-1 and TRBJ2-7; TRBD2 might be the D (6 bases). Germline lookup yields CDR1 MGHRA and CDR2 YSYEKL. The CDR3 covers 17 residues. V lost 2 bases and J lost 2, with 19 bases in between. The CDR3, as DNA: TGCGCCAGCAGCCAACTAGGAGGGGACGGAGAGCCCTACGAGCAGTACTTC. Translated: CASSQLGGDGEPYEQYF.

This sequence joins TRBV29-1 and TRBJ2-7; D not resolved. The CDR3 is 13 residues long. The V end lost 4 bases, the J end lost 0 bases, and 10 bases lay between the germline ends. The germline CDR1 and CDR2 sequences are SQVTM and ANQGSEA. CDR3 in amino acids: CSVGEVGSYEQYF. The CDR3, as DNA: TGCAGCGTTGGAGAAGTGGGCTCCTACGAGCAGTACTTC.

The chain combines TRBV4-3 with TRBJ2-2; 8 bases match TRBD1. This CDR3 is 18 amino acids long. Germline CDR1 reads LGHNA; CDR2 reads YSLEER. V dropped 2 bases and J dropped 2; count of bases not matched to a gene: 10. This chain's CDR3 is CASSQTWTGSPNTGELFF. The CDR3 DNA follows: TGCGCCAGCAGCCAAACCTGGACAGGGTCCCCTAACACCGGGGAGCTGTTTTTT.

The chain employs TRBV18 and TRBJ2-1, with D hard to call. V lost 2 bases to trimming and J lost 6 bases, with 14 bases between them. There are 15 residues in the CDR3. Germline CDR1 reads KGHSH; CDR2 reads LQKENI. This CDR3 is CASSPKSYEANEQFF. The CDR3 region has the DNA TGTGCCAGCTCACCAAAGAGTTACGAAGCCAATGAGCAGTTCTTC.

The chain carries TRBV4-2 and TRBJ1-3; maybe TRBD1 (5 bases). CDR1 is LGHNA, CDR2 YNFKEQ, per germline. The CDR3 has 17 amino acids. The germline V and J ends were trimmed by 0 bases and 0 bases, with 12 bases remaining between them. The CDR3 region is CASSQDIGQGSGNTIYF. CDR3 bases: TGTGCCAGCAGCCAAGATATAGGCCAGGGCTCTGGAAACACCATATATTTT.

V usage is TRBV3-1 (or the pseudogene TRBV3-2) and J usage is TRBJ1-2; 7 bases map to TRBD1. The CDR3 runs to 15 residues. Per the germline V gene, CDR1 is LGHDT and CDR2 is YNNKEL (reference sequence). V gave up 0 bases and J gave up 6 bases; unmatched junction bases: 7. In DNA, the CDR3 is TGTGCCAGCAGCCAAGATCTCGACAGGGAAGATGGCTACACCTTC. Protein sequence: CASSQDLDREDGYTF.

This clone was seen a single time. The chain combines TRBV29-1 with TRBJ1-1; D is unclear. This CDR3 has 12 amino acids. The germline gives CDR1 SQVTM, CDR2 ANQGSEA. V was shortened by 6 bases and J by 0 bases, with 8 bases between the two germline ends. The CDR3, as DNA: TGCAGCGTCGGATTTGTGAACACTGAAGCTTTCTTT. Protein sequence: CSVGFVNTEAFF.

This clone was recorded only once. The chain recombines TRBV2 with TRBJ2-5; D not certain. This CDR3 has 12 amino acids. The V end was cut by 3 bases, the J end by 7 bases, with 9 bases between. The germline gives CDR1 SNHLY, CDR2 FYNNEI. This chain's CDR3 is CASSDDFGTQYF. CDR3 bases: TGTGCCAGCAGTGACGATTTCGGGACCCAGTACTTC.

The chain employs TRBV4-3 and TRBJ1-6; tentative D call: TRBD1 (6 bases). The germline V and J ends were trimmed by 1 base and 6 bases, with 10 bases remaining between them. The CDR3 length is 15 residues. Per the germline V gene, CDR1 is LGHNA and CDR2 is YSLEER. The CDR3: CASSQAGVGNSPLHF. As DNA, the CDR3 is TGCGCCAGCAGCCAAGCAGGGGTTGGTAATTCACCCCTCCACTTT.

CDR3 sequence: CACRRGDGQETQYF. The CDR3 nucleotides are TGTGCCTGCCGGCGGGGTGACGGCCAAGAGACCCAGTACTTC. The chain carries TRBV30 and TRBJ2-5, with TRBD2 as a possible D gene (6 bases). The V gene's germline CDR1 is GTSNPN and CDR2 SVGIG (reference sequence). This CDR3 contains 14 residues. V lost 6 bases, J lost 1 base, and 15 bases lay in between.

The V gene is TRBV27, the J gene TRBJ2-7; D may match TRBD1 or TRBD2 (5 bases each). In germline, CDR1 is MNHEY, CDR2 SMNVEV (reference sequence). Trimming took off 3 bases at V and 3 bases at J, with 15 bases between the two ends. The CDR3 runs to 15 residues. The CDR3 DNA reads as TGTGCCAGCAGTTTTTTGGGGGAGCTGGGCTACGAGCAGTACTTC. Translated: CASSFLGELGYEQYF.

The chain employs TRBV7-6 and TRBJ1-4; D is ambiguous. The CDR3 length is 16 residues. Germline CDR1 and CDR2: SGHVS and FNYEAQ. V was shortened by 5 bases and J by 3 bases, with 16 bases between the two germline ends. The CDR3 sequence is CASSLRTAAANEKLFF. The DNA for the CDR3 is TGTGCCAGCAGCCTAAGGACCGCCGCCGCTAATGAAAAACTGTTTTTT.

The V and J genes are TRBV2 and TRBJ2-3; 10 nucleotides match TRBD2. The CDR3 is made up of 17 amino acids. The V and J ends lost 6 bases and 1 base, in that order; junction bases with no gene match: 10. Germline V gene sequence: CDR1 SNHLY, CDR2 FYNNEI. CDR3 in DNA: TGTGCCAGCAGGCGAGGTTCCGGGACTAGCGGCACAGATACGCAGTATTTT. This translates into CASRRGSGTSGTDTQYF.

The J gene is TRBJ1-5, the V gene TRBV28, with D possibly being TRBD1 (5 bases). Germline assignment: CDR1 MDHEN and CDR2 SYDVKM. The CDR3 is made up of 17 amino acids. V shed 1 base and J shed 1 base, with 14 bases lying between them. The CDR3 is CASSLSGGGNSNQPQHF. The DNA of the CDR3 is TGTGCCAGCAGTTTATCAGGTGGGGGGAACAGCAATCAGCCCCAGCATTTT.

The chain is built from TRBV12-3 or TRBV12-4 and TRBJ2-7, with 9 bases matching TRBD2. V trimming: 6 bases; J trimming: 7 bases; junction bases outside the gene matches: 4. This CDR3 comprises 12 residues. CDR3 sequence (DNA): TGTGCCAGCAGACTAGCGGGTGGAGAGCAGTACTTC. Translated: CASRLAGGEQYF.

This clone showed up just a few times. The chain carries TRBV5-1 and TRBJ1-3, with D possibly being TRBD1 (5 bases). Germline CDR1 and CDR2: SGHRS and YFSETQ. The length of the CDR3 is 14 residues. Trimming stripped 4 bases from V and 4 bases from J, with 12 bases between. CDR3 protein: CASSPDSRGNTIYF. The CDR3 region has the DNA TGCGCCAGCAGCCCAGACAGCCGAGGAAACACCATATATTTT.

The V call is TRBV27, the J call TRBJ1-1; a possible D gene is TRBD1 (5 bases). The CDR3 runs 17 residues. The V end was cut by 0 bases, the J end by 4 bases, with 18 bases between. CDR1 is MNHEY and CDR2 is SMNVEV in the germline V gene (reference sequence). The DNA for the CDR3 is TGTGCCAGCAGTTTATCGGCGGGGACTACAGGAGTCACTGAAGCTTTCTTT. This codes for CASSLSAGTTGVTEAFF.

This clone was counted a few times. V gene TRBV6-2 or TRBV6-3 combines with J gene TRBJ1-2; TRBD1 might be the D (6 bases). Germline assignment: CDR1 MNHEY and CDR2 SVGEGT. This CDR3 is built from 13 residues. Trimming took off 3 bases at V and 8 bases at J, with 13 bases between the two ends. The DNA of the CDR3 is TGTGCCAGCAGTTATGACAGGACAAGGGGCTACACCTTC. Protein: CASSYDRTRGYTF.

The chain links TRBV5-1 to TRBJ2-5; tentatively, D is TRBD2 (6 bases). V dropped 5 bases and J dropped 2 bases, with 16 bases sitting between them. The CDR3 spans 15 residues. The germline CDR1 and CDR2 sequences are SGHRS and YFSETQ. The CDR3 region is CASSSGGGSQETQYF. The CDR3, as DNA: TGCGCCAGCAGTTCTGGTGGGGGGTCACAAGAGACCCAGTACTTC.

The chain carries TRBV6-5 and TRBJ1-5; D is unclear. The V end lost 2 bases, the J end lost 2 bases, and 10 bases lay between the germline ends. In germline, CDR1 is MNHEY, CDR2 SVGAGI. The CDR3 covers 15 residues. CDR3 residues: CASSYDPMGNQPQHF. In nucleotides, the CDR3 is TGTGCCAGCAGTTACGATCCGATGGGCAATCAGCCCCAGCATTTT.